Listed below are T cell receptor beta chains from one sample, sequenced in a study of cytomegalovirus exposure and HLA in healthy donors. Assay: immunoSEQ multiplex PCR; the TCRdb copy retains only in-frame clones and omits some. The table lists about 91,000 clones, 69% of them singletons. Sequenced input: PBMCs. These receptors originate from a female donor in good health and CMV-seronegative. The CDR3 runs from the conserved cysteine through the conserved F or W. D genes are given only for firm matches. Some rows mark clone size as missing; the rest say once, few, many or name a class of expanded clone.

TGTGCCAGTAGCAGACCCGGACAGGGAGTCTACGAGCAGTACTTC | CASSRPGQGVYEQYF | NA | TRBD1 | TRBJ2-7 | TRBV19
TGTGCCAGTAGCCTCCCGGACAGGGTAGAGACCCAGTACTTC | CASSLPDRVETQYF | NA | TRBD1 | TRBJ2-5 | TRBV19
TGTGCCTGGAGCGCTCCTAATATTAGGAACACTGAAGCTTTCTTT | CAWSAPNIRNTEAFF | NA | NA | TRBJ1-1 | TRBV30
TGTGCCAGCTCACCGATACTAGCGGGGGCCTCCAAAAACATTCAGTACTTC | CASSPILAGASKNIQYF | NA | TRBD2 | TRBJ2-4 | TRBV18
TGTGCCAGCAGCCTTCTCGGACAGGGCGGGGACGGGCGTTACAATGAGCAGTTCTTC | CASSLLGQGGDGRYNEQFF | NA | TRBD1 | TRBJ2-1 | TRBV11-2
TGTGCCAGCAGCTTAAGAGGAGGGTACTATGGCTACACCTTC | CASSLRGGYYGYTF | NA | NA | TRBJ1-2 | TRBV11-3
TGTGCCAGCAGTTTATATGCCGCCGGGACTAGCGGGAGCTATGAGCAGTTCTTC | CASSLYAAGTSGSYEQFF | once | TRBD2 | TRBJ2-1 | TRBV27
TGTGCCAGCAGCCTGGACAGGGTCGAGCTGTTTTTT | CASSLDRVELFF | once | TRBD1 | TRBJ2-2 | TRBV4-2
TGCGCCAGCAGCCAAGAGGACAGGGCCTCAGATACGCAGTATTTT | CASSQEDRASDTQYF | NA | TRBD1 | TRBJ2-3 | TRBV4-1
TGCAGCTTATGGAAGGGTAGCGGGGGGACCGGGGAGCTGTTTTTT | CSLWKGSGGTGELFF | NA | TRBD2 | TRBJ2-2 | TRBV29-1
TGTGCCTGGCAGGACATAGCCTACAATGAGCAGTTCTTC | CAWQDIAYNEQFF | NA | NA | TRBJ2-1 | TRBV30
TGTGCCAGCAGTGAAGCAGTTGGAGAAAACTATGGCTACACCTTC | CASSEAVGENYGYTF | NA | NA | TRBJ1-2 | TRBV6-1
TGTGCCAGCAGTATGGCAACCGACAATGAGCAGTTCTTC | CASSMATDNEQFF | NA | NA | TRBJ2-1 | TRBV7-3
TGTGCCAGCAGAGAACTCCAGGCTGAAGCTTTCTTT | CASRELQAEAFF | NA | NA | TRBJ1-1 | TRBV11-2
TGTGCCAGCAGTTACTCGGCAGGGGCTTACGATGAGCAGTTCTTC | CASSYSAGAYDEQFF | NA | NA | TRBJ2-1 | TRBV6-6
TGTGCCAGCAGCCAACTAGCGGGGGCCTACAATGAGCAGTTCTTC | CASSQLAGAYNEQFF | NA | TRBD2 | TRBJ2-1 | TRBV6-5
TGTGCCTGGAGTGTACGCGATGCGACCCAGTACTTC | CAWSVRDATQYF | NA | NA | TRBJ2-5 | TRBV30
TGTGCCAGTAGTCATAGGGGGAATACTGAAGCTTTCTTT | CASSHRGNTEAFF | many | NA | TRBJ1-1 | TRBV19
TGTGCCAGCAGGCCCAGACAGGGGAATTCACCCCTCCACTTT | CASRPRQGNSPLHF | NA | TRBD1 | TRBJ1-6 | TRBV11-3
TGTGCCAGCAGAGGGACAGGGCGGAATCAGCCCCAGCATTTT | CASRGTGRNQPQHF | NA | TRBD1 | TRBJ1-5 | TRBV2
TGCGCCAGCAGCCAAGGTTTGGAGTACGATCCTTTCTTT | CASSQGLEYDPFF | NA | NA | TRBJ1-1 | TRBV4-3
TGTGCCAGCAGCCGTACCGAGGGTGCCTACAATGAGCAGTTCTTC | CASSRTEGAYNEQFF | NA | NA | TRBJ2-1 | TRBV7-6
TGTGCCAGCAGTTACTCGAGGGAAAAACTGTTTTTT | CASSYSREKLFF | NA | NA | TRBJ1-4 | TRBV6-5
TGTGCCAGCAGCCAAGAGGGCAGACGGACATTTGGGAATGAGCAGTTCTTC | CASSQEGRRTFGNEQFF | many | NA | TRBJ2-1 | TRBV14
TGTGCCAGTAGTATACCCAGCGGGGTTCCCAACCGCGCCGGGGAGCTGTTTTTT | CASSIPSGVPNRAGELFF | NA | TRBD2 | TRBJ2-2 | TRBV19
TGCGCCAGCAGCAATCGACTAGCGGGGGGCTACGAGCAGTACTTC | CASSNRLAGGYEQYF | NA | TRBD2 | TRBJ2-7 | TRBV4-1
TGTGCCAGCACGATGAACAGGGGCGCTTACACTGAAGCTTTCTTT | CASTMNRGAYTEAFF | NA | TRBD1 | TRBJ1-1 | TRBV2
TGTGCCTGGAGTGGGAGTCAGGGGGCGAGGAACACTGAAGCTTTCTTT | CAWSGSQGARNTEAFF | NA | TRBD1 | TRBJ1-1 | TRBV30
TGTGCCAGCAGTCTCGACAGGGAACGTGAAAAACTGTTTTTT | CASSLDREREKLFF | NA | TRBD1 | TRBJ1-4 | TRBV27
TGTGCCAGCAGCTTAGCGGGAGCGGGGACCGGGGAGCTGTTTTTT | CASSLAGAGTGELFF | NA | TRBD2 | TRBJ2-2 | TRBV7-6
TGTGCCAGCAGCCCGACTGAAGAGACCCAGTACTTC | CASSPTEETQYF | NA | NA | TRBJ2-5 | TRBV6-5
TGTGCCAGCAGCCTCCTGGGGGGGGGTGAAAAACTGTTTTTT | CASSLLGGGEKLFF | NA | NA | TRBJ1-4 | TRBV7-2
TGTGCCAGTAGTCCTCCAGGGGGTGCAAGCTCCTACGAGCAGTACTTC | CASSPPGGASSYEQYF | NA | TRBD1 | TRBJ2-7 | TRBV19
TGTGCCTTTGAGCGGGACACGGGGTCACCCCTCCACTTT | CAFERDTGSPLHF | NA | NA | TRBJ1-6 | TRBV30
TGTGCCTGGAGTGCCGCCGGGACAGGGAGTCAGCCCCAGCATTTT | CAWSAAGTGSQPQHF | NA | TRBD1 | TRBJ1-5 | TRBV30
TGTGCCAGCAGCCCCCCCGGGACAGGGGCCTATGGCTACACCTTC | CASSPPGTGAYGYTF | NA | TRBD1 | TRBJ1-2 | TRBV5-6
TGTGCCAGCTCACCAGGACAGGTGGGCACAGATACGCAGTATTTT | CASSPGQVGTDTQYF | few | TRBD1 | TRBJ2-3 | TRBV18
TGTGCCTGGAAGGGTGGGGGGGACCAGCCCCAGCATTTT | CAWKGGGDQPQHF | few | NA | TRBJ1-5 | TRBV30
TGTGCCAGCAGGGAGGGGGCCCCCCAGGAAACCCAGCATTTT | CASREGAPQETQHF | NA | TRBD1 | TRBJ1-5 | TRBV6-1
TGTGCCAGCAGGACAGGGCTTGGGGCTTTCTTT | CASRTGLGAFF | NA | TRBD1 | TRBJ1-1 | TRBV25-1
TGCGCCAGCAGCCAAGGCCAGACTAGCGGGAGATTCACCGGGGAGCTGTTTTTT | CASSQGQTSGRFTGELFF | NA | TRBD2 | TRBJ2-2 | TRBV4-1
TGTGCCAGCAGCTTAGCGCTACAGGGAAACACTGAAGCTTTCTTT | CASSLALQGNTEAFF | NA | NA | TRBJ1-1 | TRBV7-9
TGTGCCAGCAGTTCAAGCACGAACACCGGGGAGCTGTTTTTT | CASSSSTNTGELFF | NA | NA | TRBJ2-2 | TRBV2
TGTGCCAGCAGCCAAGATCTAATCAAGGGACAGGGGAAGGACGAGCAGTACTTC | CASSQDLIKGQGKDEQYF | NA | TRBD1 | TRBJ2-7 | TRBV4-2
TGTGCCAGCAAACTGCGGACAGGGAATACTGAAGCTTTCTTT | CASKLRTGNTEAFF | NA | TRBD1 | TRBJ1-1 | TRBV6-5
TGCGCCAGCAGCCAAGGACTGGTCGCCAAAAACATTCAGTACTTC | CASSQGLVAKNIQYF | NA | NA | TRBJ2-4 | TRBV4-1
TGTGCCTGGAGTGTAGTGGCACCGAACACTGAAGCTTTCTTT | CAWSVVAPNTEAFF | NA | NA | TRBJ1-1 | TRBV30
TGCGCCAGCAGCCCTGGAACGGGCGGGGGATCGGGTTCCTACGAGCAGTACTTC | CASSPGTGGGSGSYEQYF | NA | TRBD2 | TRBJ2-7 | TRBV4-3
TGTGCCAGCAGCGCCGGGTTAATCTATGGCTACACCTTC | CASSAGLIYGYTF | few | NA | TRBJ1-2 | TRBV9
TGTGCCAGCAGCACTAGCGGCCTGGGGGAGCAGTACTTC | CASSTSGLGEQYF | once | TRBD2 | TRBJ2-7 | TRBV7-3
TGTGCCAGCAGTGAAGCGCCGGAGGGGGCGAGGGGGGCTTTCTTT | CASSEAPEGARGAFF | NA | TRBD1 | TRBJ1-1 | TRBV6-1
TGCGCCAGCAGCTTAGGGACAGAGAACACTGAAGCTTTCTTT | CASSLGTENTEAFF | NA | TRBD1 | TRBJ1-1 | TRBV5-1
TGTGCCAGCAGTTACCCCAAGTGGGCAGACGAAGCTTTCTTT | CASSYPKWADEAFF | NA | NA | TRBJ1-1 | TRBV6-5